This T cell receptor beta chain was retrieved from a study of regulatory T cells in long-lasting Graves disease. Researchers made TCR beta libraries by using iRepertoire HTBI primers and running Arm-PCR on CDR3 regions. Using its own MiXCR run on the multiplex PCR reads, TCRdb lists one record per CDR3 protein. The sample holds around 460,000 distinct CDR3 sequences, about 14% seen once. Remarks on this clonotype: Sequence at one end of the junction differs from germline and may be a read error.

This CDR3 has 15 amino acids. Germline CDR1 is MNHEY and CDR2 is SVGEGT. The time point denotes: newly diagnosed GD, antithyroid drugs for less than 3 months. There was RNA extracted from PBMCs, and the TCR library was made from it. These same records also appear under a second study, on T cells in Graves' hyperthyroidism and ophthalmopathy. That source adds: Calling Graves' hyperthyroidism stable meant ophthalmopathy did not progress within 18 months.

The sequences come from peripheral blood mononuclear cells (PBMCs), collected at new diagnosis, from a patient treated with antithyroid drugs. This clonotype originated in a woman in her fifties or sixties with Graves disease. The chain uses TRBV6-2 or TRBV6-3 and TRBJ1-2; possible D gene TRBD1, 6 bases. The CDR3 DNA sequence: TGTGCCAGCAGTGAGCGTCTAGACAGGACCTATGGCCACACCTTC. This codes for CASSERLDRTYGHTF.